These 16 T cell receptor beta chains were all obtained from the same sample, sequenced in a study of T cells in narcolepsy. Using immunoSEQ multiplex PCR, the repertoire was profiled, and TCRdb retains in-frame clones only, with some absent. The top ten clones hold about 3% of a sample with around 30,000 clones, around 83% of them seen once. Sequencing was carried out using CD45RA- memory CD4+ T cells from PBMCs. These receptors were obtained from a human donor with narcolepsy.

The chain carries TRBV14 and TRBJ2-7; no clear D. The V gene lost 1 base and the J gene lost 0 bases, with 19 bases spanning the gap. The CDR3 runs 18 residues. Germline V CDR1 and CDR2: SGHDN, FVKESK. The CDR3 nucleotides read TGTGCCAGCAGCCAAGGGGATAGACGGATCTCCGTCTCCTACGAGCAGTACTTC. It codes for CASSQGDRRISVSYEQYF. Looking up the rest from reference TRBV14 and TRBJ2-7 gives the full variable domain: EAGVTQFPSHSVIEKGQTVTLRCDPISGHDNLYWYRRVMGKEIKFLLHFVKESKQDESGMPNNRFLAERTGGTYSTLKVQPAELEDSGVYFCASSQGDRRISVSYEQYFGPGTRLTVT.

The chain joins TRBV9 to TRBJ2-7, with TRBD1 identical over 10 bases. The V gene's germline CDR1 is SGDLS and CDR2 YYNGEE. This CDR3 comprises 15 residues. J gave up 5 bases and V 0 bases, and 5 bases lay outside the gene matches. The CDR3 region has the DNA TGTGCCAGCAGCGTAGGGGGGGACAGGGGCCACGAGCAGTACTTC. This sequence encodes CASSVGGDRGHEQYF.

This clone came up once. Its ends do not fully match the called genes, so a read error is possible. The V and J genes are TRBV6-6 and TRBJ2-1, with a tentative D call TRBD2 (7 bases). CDR1 is MNHNY and CDR2 is SVGAGI in the germline V gene (reference sequence). The CDR3 totals 15 residues. CDR3 in DNA: TGTGTCAGCAGCGTGCGGGGGCCCGACTACAATGAGCAGTTCTTC. This translates into CVSSVRGPDYNEQFF.

The J gene is TRBJ2-3, the V gene TRBV6-1; D may correspond to TRBD1 or TRBD2 (5 bases each). Per the germline V gene, CDR1 is MNHNS and CDR2 is SASEGT. Trimming removed 1 base at V and 2 bases at J, with 10 bases between. The CDR3 length is 15 residues. CDR3 protein: CASSEVPGLTDTQYF. The DNA of the CDR3 is TGTGCCAGCAGTGAAGTGCCGGGGCTCACAGATACGCAGTATTTT.

This clone was found a few times. V gene TRBV21-1 combines with J gene TRBJ1-5; the table's D call of TRBD1 was not tested on the DNA. TRBV21-1 is a pseudogene segment. There are 18 residues in the CDR3. This CDR3 reads CASSKRETGSYSNQPQHF. The CDR3 DNA sequence: TGTGCCAGCAGCAAACGTGAGACAGGGTCTTATAGCAATCAGCCCCAGCATTTT.

Here the CDR3 reads CASSQTQGETQYF. CDR3 nucleotides: TGTGCCAGCAGCCAGACCCAGGGAGAGACCCAGTACTTC. V is TRBV6-6 and J is TRBJ2-5; tentative D call: TRBD1 (5 bases). The V gene's germline CDR1 is MNHNY and CDR2 SVGAGI (reference sequence). The V end was cut by 6 bases, the J end by 4 bases, with 12 bases between. The CDR3 runs 13 residues.

V usage is TRBV7-2 and J usage is TRBJ2-7; D may be TRBD1 (9 bases). Germline V gene data show CDR1 as SGHTA and CDR2 as FQGNSA. V lost 5 bases to trimming and J lost 0 bases, with 23 bases between them. The CDR3 contains 18 residues. The CDR3 reads CASSPRGTGSGSSYEQYF. The CDR3 bases are TGTGCCAGCAGCCCGAGGGGGACAGGGAGCGGGAGCTCCTACGAGCAGTACTTC. The full variable domain, completed using reference TRBV7-2 and TRBJ2-7, is GAGVSQSPSNKVTEKGKDVELRCDPISGHTALYWYRQSLGQGLEFLIYFQGNSAPDKSGLPSDRFSAERTGGSVSTLTIQRTQQEDSAVYLCASSPRGTGSGSSYEQYFGPGTRLTVT.

This clone has just a few counts. The CDR3 DNA reads as TGCAGCGCGACGGGACGGATGAACACTGAAGCTTTCTTT. It specifies CSATGRMNTEAFF. The V and J genes are TRBV29-1 and TRBJ1-1; D possibly corresponds to TRBD1 (5 bases). Trimming stripped 7 bases from V and 0 bases from J, with 12 bases between. Germline V gene lookup returns CDR1 SQVTM and CDR2 ANQGSEA. The CDR3 loop spans 13 amino acids.

The CDR3 sequence: CATKAEVGYNSPLHF. The CDR3 nucleotides are TGTGCCACCAAAGCAGAGGTGGGGTATAATTCACCCCTCCACTTT. The V gene is TRBV15, the J gene TRBJ1-6; D is uncertain. Deletions cut 7 bases from V and 4 bases from J, with 14 bases between. This CDR3 has 15 residues. Per the germline V gene, CDR1 is LNHNV and CDR2 is YYDKDF (reference sequence).

This chain connects TRBV29-1 to TRBJ1-1; the D is unclear. The CDR3 has 12 residues. Germline CDR1 reads SQVTM; CDR2 reads ANQGSEA. V lost 4 bases and J lost 1, with 7 bases in between. The CDR3 spells CSVGTGNTEAFF. CDR3 in DNA: TGCAGCGTTGGAACTGGGAACACTGAAGCTTTCTTT.

J is TRBJ1-6 and V is TRBV11-3; D might be TRBD1 (5 bases). Trimming cost V 0 bases and J 5 bases, with 17 bases left between them. From germline, CDR1 is SGHNT and CDR2 YENEEA. The CDR3 is 18 residues long. The CDR3 DNA sequence: TGTGCCAGCAGCTTAGATCTGGAAGGGGACGGGGATAATTCACCCCTCCACTTT. It encodes CASSLDLEGDGDNSPLHF.

This clone was observed a few times. At the DNA level, this CDR3 is encoded by other sequences in the same sample as well. The chain joins TRBV5-1 to TRBJ2-6; tentatively, D is TRBD1 or TRBD2 (5 bases each). Germline CDR1 is SGHRS and CDR2 is YFSETQ. Trimming cost V 4 bases and J 4 bases, with 9 bases left between them. CDR3 length: 14 residues. CDR3 DNA: TGCGCCAGCAGCGGGGGAACGGGGGCCAACGTCCTGACTTTC. As protein: CASSGGTGANVLTF. Full variable domain (outside the CDR3, taken from reference TRBV5-1 and TRBJ2-6): KAGVTQTPRYLIKTRGQQVTLSCSPISGHRSVSWYQQTPGQGLQFLFEYFSETQRNKGNFPGRFSGRQFSNSRSEMNVSTLELGDSALYLCASSGGTGANVLTFGAGSRLTVL.

This clone was detected once. V is TRBV2 and J is TRBJ1-5; no clear D gene. V dropped 4 bases and J dropped 6 bases, with 4 bases sitting between them. CDR1 is SNHLY and CDR2 is FYNNEI in the germline V gene. The CDR3 is 11 amino acids. The CDR3, as DNA: TGTGCCAGCAGTGTGGGTCAGCCCCAGCATTTT. It translates to CASSVGQPQHF.

The chain couples TRBV5-4 to TRBJ2-6, with D maybe TRBD2 (5 bases). The CDR3 extends over 15 amino acids. V dropped 5 bases and J dropped 2 bases, with 11 bases sitting between them. CDR1 is SGHNT and CDR2 is YYREEE in the germline V gene (reference sequence). The CDR3 loop reads CASRPFGAGANVLTF. The CDR3 coding sequence is TGTGCCAGCAGGCCCTTCGGGGCTGGGGCCAACGTCCTGACTTTC. Full variable domain (missing parts from reference TRBV5-4 and TRBJ2-6): ETGVTQSPTHLIKTRGQQVTLRCSSQSGHNTVSWYQQALGQGPQFIFQYYREEENGRGNFPPRFSGLQFPNYSSELNVNALELDDSALYLCASRPFGAGANVLTFGAGSRLTVL.

This chain links TRBV6-5 with TRBJ2-2; D is undetermined. Germline CDR1 MNHEY, CDR2 SVGAGI. The CDR3 spans 14 residues. V was cut by 2 bases and J by 5 bases, with 9 bases left in between. CDR3 sequence (DNA): TGTGCCAGCAGTTACGCGGAGCGAACCGGGGAGCTGTTTTTT. Amino acid sequence: CASSYAERTGELFF.

The chain joins TRBV11-2 to TRBJ2-1, with 9 bases lining up with TRBD2. The CDR3 contains 16 residues. Losses at the gene ends were 3 bases for V and 4 bases for J; bases not matched to a gene: 7. Germline CDR1 reads SGHAT; CDR2 reads FQNNGV. CDR3 sequence reads: CASSLGAGGPYNEQFF. The CDR3 DNA sequence: TGTGCCAGCAGCTTGGGAGCGGGGGGTCCGTACAATGAGCAGTTCTTC.